This T cell receptor beta chain emerged from a study of OX40 agonist ivuxolimab in advanced cancers. Study information: Partial responses were observed in three patients, of whom one had hepatocellular carcinoma and two had cutaneous melanoma.

Profiled with immunoSEQ multiplex PCR; TCRdb holds only in-frame clones, not every one. Of 60,000 to 65,000 clones listed, just under 85% are singletons. The germline CDR1 and CDR2 sequences are SNHLY and FYNNEI. This CDR3 is 14 amino acids long. V was clipped by 2 bases and J by 6 bases, with 13 bases between them. The sequence came from an adult with an advanced solid tumor such as melanoma, head and neck, liver or kidney cancer. This chain links TRBV2 with TRBJ2-5; TRBD1 or TRBD2 may be the D gene (6 bases each). The sequences come from CD4+ or CD8+ T cells sorted from blood, collected in a trial of the OX40 agonist ivuxolimab. DNA for the CDR3: TGTGCCAGCAGTGAAAGGGGGGAGGTCAAGACCCAGTACTTC. It translates to CASSERGEVKTQYF.